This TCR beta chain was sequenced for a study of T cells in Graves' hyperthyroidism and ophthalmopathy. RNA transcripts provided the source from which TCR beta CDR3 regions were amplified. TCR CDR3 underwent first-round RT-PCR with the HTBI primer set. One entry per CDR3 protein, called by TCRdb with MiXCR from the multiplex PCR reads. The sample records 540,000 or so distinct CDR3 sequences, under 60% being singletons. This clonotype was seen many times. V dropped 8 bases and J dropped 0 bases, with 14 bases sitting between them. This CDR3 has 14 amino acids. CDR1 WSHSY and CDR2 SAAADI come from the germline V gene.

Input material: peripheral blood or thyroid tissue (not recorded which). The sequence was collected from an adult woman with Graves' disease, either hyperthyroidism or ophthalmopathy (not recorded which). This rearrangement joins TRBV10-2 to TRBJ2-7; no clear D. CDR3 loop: CASLGPGSSYEQYF. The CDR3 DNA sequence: TGCGCCAGCCTCGGGCCAGGAAGCTCCTACGAGCAGTACTTC.